This entry describes one TCR beta chain. Its antigen remains unknown. The data derive from a study of shared clonotypes between healthy human individuals. It was CD45RO-negative cells, positively selected for CCR7, that made up naive CD8 cells, with terminally differentiated effector memory CD45RA+ cells excluded. Healthy and HIV-negative, the adult donors had no recent acute infections or vaccinations. Germline V gene data show CDR1 as MGHRA and CDR2 as YSYEKL. Between the trimmed V and J ends, which lost 1 base and 6 bases, there was a span of 19 bases. The CDR3 totals 17 residues. Overall study findings and caveats: Generation of non-shared clonotypes was less probable than generation of clonotypes shared by all four donors. It was the few donors that limited the genetic and exposure-history diversity represented.

For each subset, genomic DNA was distributed in equal portions over several immunoSEQ plates. Some clones are missing from TCRdb's copy, which holds only in-frame ones; the method was immunoSEQ multiplex PCR. The sample includes 560,000 or so clones, approximately 96% of them seen just once. The sample comprised naive CD8+ T cells sorted from blood. This chain connects TRBV4-1 to TRBJ1-3; tentative D call: TRBD1 (5 bases). This receptor was identified in a woman aged 25 to 39 in good health. CDR3 region: CASSQATIGGPLNTIYF. In nucleotides, the CDR3 is TGCGCCAGCAGCCAAGCAACGATCGGGGGACCGCTAAACACCATATATTTT.